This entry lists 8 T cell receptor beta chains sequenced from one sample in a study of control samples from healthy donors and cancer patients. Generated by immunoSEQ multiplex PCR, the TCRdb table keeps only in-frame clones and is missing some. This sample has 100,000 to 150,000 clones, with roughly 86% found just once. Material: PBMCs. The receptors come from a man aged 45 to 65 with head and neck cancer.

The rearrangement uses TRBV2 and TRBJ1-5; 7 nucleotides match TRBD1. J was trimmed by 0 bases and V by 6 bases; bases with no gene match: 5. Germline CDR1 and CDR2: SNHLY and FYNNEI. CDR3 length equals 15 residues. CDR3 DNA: TGTGCCAGCAGAGACCGACAGGGTAGCAATCAGCCCCAGCATTTT. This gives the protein CASRDRQGSNQPQHF.

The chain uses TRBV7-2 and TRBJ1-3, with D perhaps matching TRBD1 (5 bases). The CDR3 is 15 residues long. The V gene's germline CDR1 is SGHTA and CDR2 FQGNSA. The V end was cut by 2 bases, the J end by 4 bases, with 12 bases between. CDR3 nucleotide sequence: TGTGCCAGCAGCTTAAGCGGGGCGGGGGGAAACACCATATATTTT. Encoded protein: CASSLSGAGGNTIYF.

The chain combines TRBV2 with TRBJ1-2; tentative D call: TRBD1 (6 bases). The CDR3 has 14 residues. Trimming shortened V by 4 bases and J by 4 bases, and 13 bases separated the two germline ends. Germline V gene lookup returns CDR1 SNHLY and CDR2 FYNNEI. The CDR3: CASSGRDILYGYTF. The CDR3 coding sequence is TGTGCCAGCAGTGGTCGGGACATCCTCTATGGCTACACCTTC. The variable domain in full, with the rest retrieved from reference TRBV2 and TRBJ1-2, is EPEVTQTPSHQVTQMGQEVILRCVPISNHLYFYWYRQILGQKVEFLVSFYNNEISEKSEIFDDQFSVERPDGSNFTLKIRSTKLEDSAMYFCASSGRDILYGYTFGSGTRLTVV.

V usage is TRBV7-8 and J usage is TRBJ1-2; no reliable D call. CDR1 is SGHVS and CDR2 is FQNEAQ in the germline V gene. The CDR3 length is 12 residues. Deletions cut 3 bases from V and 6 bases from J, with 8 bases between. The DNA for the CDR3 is TGTGCCAGCAGCTTTGACGGGAATGGCTACACCTTC. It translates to CASSFDGNGYTF.

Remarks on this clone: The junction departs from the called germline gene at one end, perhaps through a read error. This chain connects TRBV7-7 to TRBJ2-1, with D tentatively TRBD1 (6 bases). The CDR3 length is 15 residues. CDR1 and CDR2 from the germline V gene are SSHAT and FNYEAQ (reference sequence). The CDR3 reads CASSPDRSSYNEQFF. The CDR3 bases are TGTGCTAGCAGCCCTGACAGGAGCTCCTACAATGAGCAGTTCTTC.

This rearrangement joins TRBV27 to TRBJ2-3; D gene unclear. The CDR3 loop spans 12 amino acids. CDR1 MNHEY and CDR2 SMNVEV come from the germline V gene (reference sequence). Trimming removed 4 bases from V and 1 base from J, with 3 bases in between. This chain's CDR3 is CASSWGTDTQYF. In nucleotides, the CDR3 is TGTGCCAGCAGTTGGGGCACAGATACGCAGTATTTT.

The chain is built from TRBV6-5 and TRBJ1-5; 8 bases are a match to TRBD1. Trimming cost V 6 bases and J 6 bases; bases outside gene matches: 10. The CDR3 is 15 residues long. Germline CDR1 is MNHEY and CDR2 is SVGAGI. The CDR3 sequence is CASREDRAVGQPQHF. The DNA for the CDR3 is TGTGCCAGCAGGGAGGACAGGGCGGTGGGTCAGCCCCAGCATTTT.

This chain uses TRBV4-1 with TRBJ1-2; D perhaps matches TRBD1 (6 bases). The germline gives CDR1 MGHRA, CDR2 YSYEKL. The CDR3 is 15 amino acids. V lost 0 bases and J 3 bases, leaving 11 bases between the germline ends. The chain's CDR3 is CASSQEGRGDYGYTF. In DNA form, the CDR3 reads TGCGCCAGCAGCCAAGAGGGCAGGGGAGACTATGGCTACACCTTC.